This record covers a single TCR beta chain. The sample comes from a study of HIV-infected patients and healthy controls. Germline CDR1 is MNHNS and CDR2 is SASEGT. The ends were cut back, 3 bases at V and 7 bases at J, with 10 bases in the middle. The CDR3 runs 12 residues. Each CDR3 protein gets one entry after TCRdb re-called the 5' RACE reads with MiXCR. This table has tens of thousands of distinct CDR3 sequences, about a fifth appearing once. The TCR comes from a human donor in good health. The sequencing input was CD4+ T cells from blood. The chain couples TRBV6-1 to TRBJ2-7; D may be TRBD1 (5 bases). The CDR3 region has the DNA TGTGCCAGCAGTGACCGACCAGGGGAGCAGTACTTC. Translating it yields CASSDRPGEQYF.